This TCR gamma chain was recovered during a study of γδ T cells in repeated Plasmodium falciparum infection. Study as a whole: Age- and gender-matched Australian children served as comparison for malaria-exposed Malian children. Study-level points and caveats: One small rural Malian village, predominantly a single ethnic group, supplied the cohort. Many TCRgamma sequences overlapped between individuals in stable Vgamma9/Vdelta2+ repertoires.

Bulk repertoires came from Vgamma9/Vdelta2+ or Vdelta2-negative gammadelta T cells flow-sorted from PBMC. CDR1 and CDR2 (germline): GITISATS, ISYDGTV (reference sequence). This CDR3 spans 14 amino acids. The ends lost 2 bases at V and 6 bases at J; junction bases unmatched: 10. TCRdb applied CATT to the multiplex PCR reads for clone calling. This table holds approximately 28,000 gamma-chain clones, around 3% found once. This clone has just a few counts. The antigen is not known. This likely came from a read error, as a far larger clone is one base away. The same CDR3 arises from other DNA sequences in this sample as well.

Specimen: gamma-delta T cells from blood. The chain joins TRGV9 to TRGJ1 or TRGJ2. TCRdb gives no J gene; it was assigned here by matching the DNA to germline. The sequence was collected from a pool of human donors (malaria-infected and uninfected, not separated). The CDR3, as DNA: TGTGCCTTGTGGGAGGCCCGCACGGTTTATAAGAAACTCTTT. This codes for CALWEARTVYKKLF.